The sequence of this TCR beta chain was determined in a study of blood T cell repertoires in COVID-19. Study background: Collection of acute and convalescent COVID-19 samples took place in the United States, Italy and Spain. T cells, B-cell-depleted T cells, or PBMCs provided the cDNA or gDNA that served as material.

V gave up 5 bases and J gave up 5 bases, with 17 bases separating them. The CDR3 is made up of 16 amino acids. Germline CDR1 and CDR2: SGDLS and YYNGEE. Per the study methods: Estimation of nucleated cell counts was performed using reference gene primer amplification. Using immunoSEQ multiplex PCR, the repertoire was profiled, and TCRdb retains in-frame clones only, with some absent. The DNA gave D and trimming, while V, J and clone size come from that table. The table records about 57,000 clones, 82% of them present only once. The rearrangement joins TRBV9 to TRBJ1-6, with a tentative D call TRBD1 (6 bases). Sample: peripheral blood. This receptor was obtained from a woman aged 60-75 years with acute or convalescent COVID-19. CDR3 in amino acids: CASSASGHPDNSPLHF. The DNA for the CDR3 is TGTGCCAGCAGTGCCTCGGGACACCCGGATAATTCACCCCTCCACTTT.